A single TCR beta chain is shown here with its context. The antigen is unknown. This specimen belongs to a study of a mutant IDH1 vaccine in newly diagnosed glioma. The wider study: Vaccines were begun 4-6 weeks after radiotherapy alone, or with temozolomide cycles.

The time point here: week 35, safety follow-up. All doses held 300 ug of mutant IDH1 20-mer peptide, with topical imiquimod. Germline V gives CDR1 MGHRA, CDR2 YSYEKL. CDR3 length: 14 amino acids. The junction had 6 bases not matched to a gene; V was cut back by 4 bases and J by 4 bases. The repertoire was sequenced with immunoSEQ multiplex PCR; TCRdb's copy has only in-frame clones and lacks some. Among 60,000 to 65,000 clones listed, roughly 80% were seen once. The source was PBMCs, collected from a glioma patient whose treatment included an IDH1 peptide vaccine. V is TRBV4-1 and J is TRBJ1-1; the match to TRBD1 covers 7 bases. This TCR was recovered from a man aged 25-45 years with glioma. The CDR3 coding sequence is TGCGCCAGCAGCCTAGCGACAGGGAGCACTGAAGCTTTCTTT. It is translated as CASSLATGSTEAFF.